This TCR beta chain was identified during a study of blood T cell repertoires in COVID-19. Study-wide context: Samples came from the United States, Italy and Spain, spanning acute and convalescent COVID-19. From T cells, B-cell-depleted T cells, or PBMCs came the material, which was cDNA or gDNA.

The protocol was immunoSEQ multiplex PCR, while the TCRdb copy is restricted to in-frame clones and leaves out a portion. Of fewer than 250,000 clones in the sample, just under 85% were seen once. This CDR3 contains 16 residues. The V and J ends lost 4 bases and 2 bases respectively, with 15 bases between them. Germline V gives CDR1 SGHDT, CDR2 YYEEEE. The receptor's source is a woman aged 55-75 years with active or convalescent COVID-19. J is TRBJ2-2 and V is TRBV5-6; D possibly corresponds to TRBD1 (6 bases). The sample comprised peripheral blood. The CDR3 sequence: CASSPLRQANTGELFF. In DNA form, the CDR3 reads TGTGCCAGCAGCCCGCTCAGACAGGCAAACACCGGGGAGCTGTTTTTT. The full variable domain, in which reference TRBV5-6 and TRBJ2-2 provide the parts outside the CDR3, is DAGVTQSPTHLIKTRGQQVTLRCSPKSGHDTVSWYQQALGQGPQFIFQYYEEEERQRGNFPDRFSGHQFPNYSSELNVNALLLGDSALYLCASSPLRQANTGELFFGEGSRLTVL.